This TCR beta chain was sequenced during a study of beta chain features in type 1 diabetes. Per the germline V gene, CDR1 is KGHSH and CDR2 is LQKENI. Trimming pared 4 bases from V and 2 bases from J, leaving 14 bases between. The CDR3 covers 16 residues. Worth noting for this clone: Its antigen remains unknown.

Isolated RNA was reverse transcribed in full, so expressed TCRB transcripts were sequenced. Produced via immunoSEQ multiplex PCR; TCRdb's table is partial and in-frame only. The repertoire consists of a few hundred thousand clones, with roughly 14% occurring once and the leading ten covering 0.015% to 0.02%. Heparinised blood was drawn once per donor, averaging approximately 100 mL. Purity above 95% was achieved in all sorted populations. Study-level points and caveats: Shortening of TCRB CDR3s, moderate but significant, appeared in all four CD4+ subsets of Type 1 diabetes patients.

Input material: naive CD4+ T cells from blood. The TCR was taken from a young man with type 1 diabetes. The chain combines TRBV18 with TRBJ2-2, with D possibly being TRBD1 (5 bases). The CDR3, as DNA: TGTGCCAGCTCACGAGAAGGGGCAGTAAACACCGGGGAGCTGTTTTTT. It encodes CASSREGAVNTGELFF.